This T cell receptor (beta chain) is drawn from a study of blood T cells in healthy people across ages. This CDR3 contains 11 residues. The ends were cut back, 0 bases at V and 7 bases at J, with 7 bases in the middle. Per germline, CDR1 DFQATT and CDR2 SNEGSKA (reference sequence). In the case of this clonotype: Being one base from a much bigger clone, this may be a read error.

A sample-barcoded 5' primer and a J-beta primer mix were used in a second PCR of roughly 6 to 12 cycles. Each CDR3 protein is one row after TCRdb ran MiXCR on the 5' RACE reads. The sample holds hundreds of thousands of distinct CDR3 sequences, under 35% seen once. The TCR originated in a woman of 80 years or more in good health. The rearrangement joins TRBV20-1 to TRBJ2-7; D ambiguous. The sequenced material came from blood. The CDR3 is CSARDQNEQYF. CDR3 nucleotide sequence: TGCAGTGCTAGAGATCAAAATGAGCAGTACTTC.